Presented here are 27 T cell receptor beta chains from one specimen sequenced in a study of vaccination and CD4 T cells after COVID-19. CD4+ T cells that had been cultured provided DNA sequenced with the Oncomine TCR Beta short-read assay. TCRdb redid the calling of the PCR reads with MiXCR, one entry per CDR3 protein. The sample yields thousands of distinct CDR3 sequences, 50% to 75% seen once. These receptors have no identified antigens. The treatment denotes: roughly 11-day PBMC culture with coronavirus spike peptide pools or control peptides (ViraFEST assay). The sequencing input was CD4+ T cells from blood, cultured in vitro. The origin of the receptors is a human donor who had recovered from COVID-19.

The chain links TRBV20-1 to TRBJ2-7, with TRBD1 matching over 7 bases. V lost 5 bases to trimming and J lost 5 bases; unmatched junction nucleotides: 15. Germline V gives CDR1 DFQATT, CDR2 SNEGSKA (reference sequence). The length of the CDR3 is 15 residues. DNA for the CDR3: TGCAGTGCTGGGCGCCCTGAGGGGGCGGCGGACGAGCAGTACTTC. This translates into CSAGRPEGAADEQYF.

The chain uses TRBV28 and TRBJ2-6; no clear D gene. V lost 5 bases and J 0 bases, leaving 8 bases between the germline ends. Germline V gene lookup returns CDR1 MDHEN and CDR2 SYDVKM. The CDR3 covers 15 residues. The CDR3 reads CASSRRSSGANVLTF. CDR3 sequence (DNA): TGTGCCAGCAGTCGACGTTCCTCTGGGGCCAACGTCCTGACTTTC.

The chain is built from TRBV19 and TRBJ2-5, with 7 nucleotides matching TRBD1. Germline loops: CDR1 LNHDA, CDR2 SQIVND (reference sequence). The V segment lost 5 bases and the J segment 5 bases; nucleotides outside the gene matches: 14. CDR3 length: 16 amino acids. The CDR3 here is CASSPIPQGKLETQYF. CDR3 nucleotide sequence: TGTGCCAGTAGTCCTATACCACAGGGGAAGTTGGAGACCCAGTACTTC.

The chain employs TRBV6-1 and TRBJ1-1, with TRBD1 identical over 8 bases. Germline CDR1 MNHNS, CDR2 SASEGT. Germline trimming cut 5 bases from V and 4 bases from J; bases unmatched to any gene: 12. The CDR3 extends over 16 amino acids. This CDR3 reads CASSPGQGLELTEAFF. The CDR3 DNA reads as TGTGCCAGCAGTCCTGGACAGGGCTTAGAACTCACTGAAGCTTTCTTT.

This clonotype has more than one count but fewer than ten. This chain connects TRBV7-2 to TRBJ2-3; D is ambiguous. V shed 0 bases and J shed 2 bases, with 6 bases lying between them. The V gene's germline CDR1 is SGHTA and CDR2 FQGNSA. This CDR3 spans 14 amino acids. The DNA of the CDR3 is TGTGCCAGCAGCTTAGCCCGCTTCACAGATACGCAGTATTTT. As protein: CASSLARFTDTQYF.

Only a few counts were recorded for this clonotype. The chain combines TRBV7-2 with TRBJ2-7; 12 bases fit TRBD2. The CDR3 contains 16 residues. The germline gives CDR1 SGHTA, CDR2 FQGNSA. V was clipped by 0 bases and J by 3 bases; unmatched bases: 3. CDR3 in DNA: TGTGCCAGCAGCTTAGCTCCACTAGCGGGAGGCTACGAGCAGTACTTC. This sequence encodes CASSLAPLAGGYEQYF.

CDR3 DNA: TGTGCCAGTAGTACCTTCCGCGATACGCAGTATTTT. This sequence encodes CASSTFRDTQYF. The V gene is TRBV19, the J gene TRBJ2-3, with no clear D. The germline V gene has CDR1 LNHDA and CDR2 SQIVND (reference sequence). V was shortened by 4 bases and J by 6 bases, with 8 bases between the two germline ends. CDR3 length: 12 residues.

The chain carries TRBV6-1 and TRBJ1-4; 8 nucleotides match TRBD1. Per germline, CDR1 MNHNS and CDR2 SASEGT. V trimming: 4 bases; J trimming: 4 bases; junction bases outside the gene matches: 5. The CDR3 is made up of 15 amino acids. CDR3 coding DNA: TGTGCCAGCAGTGTTGGGGGACAGGTTAATGAAAAACTGTTTTTT. It yields the protein CASSVGGQVNEKLFF.

The chain is built from TRBV11-1 and TRBJ2-2, with no clear D. The CDR3 length is 13 residues. Germline loops: CDR1 SGHAT, CDR2 FQDESV (reference sequence). V lost 8 bases and J 7 bases, leaving 14 bases between the germline ends. The CDR3 spells CASQTPSVGELFF. The CDR3 DNA reads TGTGCCAGCCAGACACCCTCGGTCGGGGAGCTGTTTTTT.

The J gene is TRBJ1-4, the V gene TRBV5-4; D perhaps matches TRBD1 (5 bases). In germline, CDR1 is SGHNT, CDR2 YYREEE (reference sequence). The CDR3 runs to 15 residues. Trimming removed 4 bases at V and 8 bases at J, with 18 bases between. The CDR3 bases are TGTGCCAGCAGCCTGGGGACTTCGGCGGGGGAAAAACTGTTTTTT. It encodes CASSLGTSAGEKLFF.

The chain carries TRBV12-3 or TRBV12-4 and TRBJ2-7; D may be TRBD1 (5 bases). The CDR3 length is 15 residues. V was shortened by 7 bases and J by 6 bases, with 22 bases between the two germline ends. CDR3 nucleotides: TGTGCCAGCACCAGAGGTTCAGGGTGGGTCGGCGAGCAGTACTTC. Protein: CASTRGSGWVGEQYF.

In its sample, this clonotype was seen a few times. The genes are TRBV6-1 and TRBJ1-2; 8 bases are shared with TRBD1. Losses at the gene ends were 10 bases for V and 3 bases for J; bases not matched to a gene: 13. Germline V gives CDR1 MNHNS, CDR2 SASEGT. The CDR3 extends over 15 amino acids. The CDR3 region has the DNA TGTGCCACCGGGTCGGGCAGGGGGCACGACTATGGCTACACCTTC. Translating gives CATGSGRGHDYGYTF.

The chain has TRBV27 and TRBJ1-2, with D possibly matching TRBD1 (5 bases). Trimming removed 2 bases from V and 4 bases from J, with 5 bases in between. The CDR3 sequence is 12 residues long. Germline V gives CDR1 MNHEY, CDR2 SMNVEV (reference sequence). The CDR3 nucleotides read TGTGCCAGCAGTTTACAGGGCTATGGCTACACCTTC. It translates to CASSLQGYGYTF.

This sequence joins TRBV5-1 and TRBJ2-3; a weak D match, TRBD1 (6 bases). This CDR3 contains 15 residues. In germline, CDR1 is SGHRS, CDR2 YFSETQ. Trimming took off 5 bases at V and 4 bases at J, with 17 bases between the two ends. As DNA, the CDR3 is TGCGCCAGCAGATCCCATGCCAGGGGATCAGATACGCAGTATTTT. Translation: CASRSHARGSDTQYF.

The chain couples TRBV19 to TRBJ2-5; D call uncertain. Germline V CDR1 and CDR2: LNHDA, SQIVND (reference sequence). The CDR3 extends over 15 amino acids. V lost 6 bases and J lost 4, with 18 bases in between. In nucleotides, the CDR3 is TGTGCCAGTAGAAGGGCGGCCCACCGTTTAGAGACCCAGTACTTC. It translates to CASRRAAHRLETQYF.

V and J are TRBV6-1 and TRBJ1-1, with TRBD1 as a possible D gene (5 bases). The germline V gene has CDR1 MNHNS and CDR2 SASEGT. This CDR3 has 14 residues. The germline V and J ends were trimmed by 4 bases and 4 bases, with 13 bases remaining between them. The CDR3 DNA sequence: TGTGCCAGCAGTGTAGAATCGAGGGGCACTGAAGCTTTCTTT. Amino acid sequence: CASSVESRGTEAFF.

This chain links TRBV20-1 with TRBJ2-1; D perhaps matches TRBD1 (7 bases). This CDR3 is 16 amino acids long. The germline gives CDR1 DFQATT, CDR2 SNEGSKA (reference sequence). The germline V and J ends were trimmed by 5 bases and 8 bases, with 25 bases remaining between them. The DNA for the CDR3 is TGCAGTGCTTGGGACTCCTCGACAGGGTTTACCCATGAGCAGTTCTTC. Residues: CSAWDSSTGFTHEQFF.

A few counts support this clonotype. The chain is built from TRBV20-1 and TRBJ2-7; D is perhaps TRBD2 (5 bases). CDR1 DFQATT and CDR2 SNEGSKA come from the germline V gene (reference sequence). The CDR3 is 15 amino acids. The germline V and J ends were trimmed by 1 base and 4 bases, with 17 bases remaining between them. CDR3 DNA: TGCAGTGCTAGAGGTTCTTCATCCGAGGGTTACGAGCAGTACTTC. Its translation is CSARGSSSEGYEQYF.

V gene TRBV28 combines with J gene TRBJ1-2; the D is unclear. The CDR3 is 12 amino acids. The V gene lost 5 bases and the J gene lost 4 bases, with 8 bases spanning the gap. Germline loops: CDR1 MDHEN, CDR2 SYDVKM. The CDR3 DNA is TGTGCCAGCAGTACTACCCCCTATGGCTACACCTTC. The encoded protein is CASSTTPYGYTF.

CDR3 nucleotide sequence: TGCAGTGCACGGGACAGAGAGGCCGGGGAGCTGTTTTTT. It encodes CSARDREAGELFF. The chain links TRBV20-1 to TRBJ2-2; 7 nucleotides align to TRBD1. From germline, CDR1 is DFQATT and CDR2 SNEGSKA (reference sequence). This CDR3 comprises 13 residues. Losses at the gene ends were 6 bases for V and 6 bases for J; bases not matched to a gene: 7.

This clonotype came up a few times. J is TRBJ2-7 and V is TRBV20-1; 7 bases align to TRBD1. The CDR3 runs to 14 residues. Germline loops: CDR1 DFQATT, CDR2 SNEGSKA (reference sequence). Trimming at V came to 5 bases and at J to 0 bases, leaving 7 bases not matched to a gene. The CDR3 coding sequence is TGCAGTGCTGGCCGGGACAGTAACTCCTACGAGCAGTACTTC. Protein product: CSAGRDSNSYEQYF.

This clonotype occurred once. The chain recombines TRBV5-8 with TRBJ2-7; 9 bases match TRBD1. The CDR3 spans 15 residues. V gave up 4 bases and J gave up 6 bases; unmatched junction bases: 11. Germline V gene data show CDR1 as SGHTS and CDR2 as YDEGEE. CDR3 bases: TGTGCCAGCAGCCTTACAGGGGGCGGCTTTGGCGAGCAGTACTTC. This codes for CASSLTGGGFGEQYF. Drawing the rest from reference TRBV5-8 and TRBJ2-7, the complete variable domain is EAGVTQSPTHLIKTRGQQATLRCSPISGHTSVYWYQQALGLGLQFLLWYDEGEERNRGNFPPRFSGRQFPNYSSELNVNALELEDSALYLCASSLTGGGFGEQYFGPGTRLTVT.

This sequence joins TRBV7-9 and TRBJ2-7, with 7 nucleotides matching TRBD1. CDR3 length equals 15 residues. The V and J ends lost 3 bases and 2 bases, in that order; junction bases with no gene match: 7. Germline CDR1 SEHNR, CDR2 FQNEAQ (reference sequence). As DNA, the CDR3 is TGTGCCAGCAGCTTGGAGAGACAGGGAGCCTACGAGCAGTACTTC. It yields the protein CASSLERQGAYEQYF.

This chain uses TRBV6-1 with TRBJ2-7; 10 positions match TRBD1. The CDR3 runs to 16 residues. The trim removed 2 bases at V and 0 bases at J, leaving 4 bases unmatched. Germline V gene lookup returns CDR1 MNHNS and CDR2 SASEGT. CDR3 amino acids: CASSERWDRGSYEQYF. CDR3 nucleotide sequence: TGTGCCAGCAGTGAACGGTGGGACAGGGGCTCCTACGAGCAGTACTTC.

This rearrangement joins TRBV28 to TRBJ2-5; 13 bases are a match to TRBD2. Unmatched junction bases numbered 2, after V lost 8 bases and J lost 5 bases. The CDR3 totals 13 residues. The germline V gene encodes CDR1 MDHEN and CDR2 SYDVKM. The CDR3 DNA is TGTGCCAGCCGGACTAGCGGGAGTGAGACCCAGTACTTC. This codes for CASRTSGSETQYF.

This clonotype showed up just once. V gene TRBV7-2 combines with J gene TRBJ1-2; 9 positions match TRBD1. Losses at the gene ends were 1 base for V and 12 bases for J; bases not matched to a gene: 3. This CDR3 is built from 12 residues. Germline V gives CDR1 SGHTA, CDR2 FQGNSA. The CDR3 DNA is TGTGCCAGCAGCTTAGGGGGACAGGGCAACACCTTC. It yields the protein CASSLGGQGNTF.

The chain is built from TRBV28 and TRBJ1-2; 9 positions agree with TRBD1. The CDR3 loop spans 15 amino acids. Germline V lookup: CDR1 MDHEN, CDR2 SYDVKM. V gave up 3 bases and J gave up 4 bases; unmatched junction bases: 6. The CDR3 DNA is TGTGCCAGCAGTTTTGGGGACAGGGCTAGCTATGGCTACACCTTC. Amino acid sequence: CASSFGDRASYGYTF.